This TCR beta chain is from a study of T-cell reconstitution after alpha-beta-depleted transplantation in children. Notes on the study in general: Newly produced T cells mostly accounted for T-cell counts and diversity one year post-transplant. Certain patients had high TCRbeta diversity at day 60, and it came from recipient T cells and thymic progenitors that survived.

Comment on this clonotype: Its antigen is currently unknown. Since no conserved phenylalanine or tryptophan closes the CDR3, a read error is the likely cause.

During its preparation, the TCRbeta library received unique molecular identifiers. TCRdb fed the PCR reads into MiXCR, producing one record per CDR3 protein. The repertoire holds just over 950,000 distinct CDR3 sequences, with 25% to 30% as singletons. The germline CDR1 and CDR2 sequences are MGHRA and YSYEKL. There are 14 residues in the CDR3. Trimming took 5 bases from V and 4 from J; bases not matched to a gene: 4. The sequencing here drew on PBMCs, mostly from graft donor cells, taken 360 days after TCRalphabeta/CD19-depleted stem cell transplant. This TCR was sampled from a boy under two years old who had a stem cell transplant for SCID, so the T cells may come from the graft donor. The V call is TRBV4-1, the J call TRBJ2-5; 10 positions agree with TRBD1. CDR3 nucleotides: TGCGCCAGCAGCATCCGGGACAGGGGAGAGACCCAGTACTTA. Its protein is CASSIRDRGETQYL.